This TCR beta chain was obtained from a study of blood T cells in healthy people across ages. The V and J ends lost 0 bases and 7 bases, in that order; junction bases with no gene match: 25. Per the germline V gene, CDR1 is DFQATT and CDR2 is SNEGSKA (reference sequence). The CDR3 runs 20 residues. The authors ran a second PCR of about 7 to 11 cycles using a sample-barcoded 5' primer and a J-beta primer mix. TCRdb reprocessed the 5' RACE reads with MiXCR, giving one entry per CDR3 protein. The sample gives about 1.6 million distinct CDR3 sequences, roughly 32% of which show up once; about 11% is in the top ten.

The specimen sequenced was blood. This TCR was recovered from a woman in her thirties in good health. This chain uses TRBV20-1 with TRBJ2-5, with 8 bases matching TRBD1. This CDR3 is CSARDPPGTGGFQELGTQYF. The CDR3 nucleotides are TGCAGTGCTAGAGATCCGCCAGGGACAGGAGGATTCCAAGAATTGGGGACCCAGTACTTC.